A single T cell receptor beta chain is shown here with its context. The CDR3 totals 15 residues. V was trimmed by 3 bases and J by 0 bases, leaving 12 bases between them. Germline-derived CDR1 and CDR2 are SGHRS and YFSETQ. Profiled with immunoSEQ multiplex PCR; TCRdb holds only in-frame clones, not every one. This sample has about 32,000 clones, with 79% found just once. This record belongs to a study of T cells in narcolepsy. The rearrangement links TRBV5-1 to TRBJ2-5, with D perhaps TRBD1 or TRBD2 (5 bases each). The origin of this receptor is a human donor in good health. Sequencing was carried out using memory (CD45RA-) CD4+ T cells from blood. The CDR3 DNA follows: TGCGCCAGCAGCTCGAGAGGGACGTACCAAGAGACCCAGTACTTC. Translation gives CASSSRGTYQETQYF.